The rows below give T cell receptor beta chains drawn from one sample of a study of cytomegalovirus exposure and HLA in healthy donors. The assay was immunoSEQ multiplex PCR, and TCRdb's table has in-frame clones only and misses some. The data show some 170,000 clones, around four fifths seen once. The sample taken for sequencing was PBMCs. The receptors here all came from a man aged 25 to 45 in good health and CMV-seropositive. Each CDR3 is given with its conserved first and last residue. Each record gives: CDR3 length, clone size, V gene, J gene, D gene, CDR3 protein, CDR3 DNA. A D gene is named only where the DNA matches it firmly. For some rows the clone size is stated as once, few or many, or as a class when expanded; others skip it.

len: 12; abundance: once; v_gene: TRBV9; j_gene: TRBJ2-3; d_gene: .; CDR3aa: CASSDRVNTQYF; CDR3nt: TGTGCCAGCAGCGACAGGGTCAATACGCAGTATTTT
len: 13; abundance: .; v_gene: TRBV6-4; j_gene: TRBJ2-2; d_gene: TRBD1; CDR3aa: CASSGDRIGELFF; CDR3nt: TGTGCCAGCAGCGGGGACAGGATCGGGGAGCTGTTTTTT
len: 16; abundance: .; v_gene: TRBV6-1; j_gene: TRBJ1-5; d_gene: TRBD1; CDR3aa: CASSGTQGAFNQPQHF; CDR3nt: TGTGCCAGCAGTGGAACACAGGGGGCTTTCAATCAGCCCCAGCATTTT
len: 13; abundance: .; v_gene: TRBV4-3; j_gene: TRBJ2-7; d_gene: .; CDR3aa: CASSQDGHAEQYF; CDR3nt: TGCGCCAGCAGCCAAGATGGGCACGCCGAGCAGTACTTC
len: 15; abundance: .; v_gene: TRBV4-1; j_gene: TRBJ2-7; d_gene: TRBD1; CDR3aa: CASSQPGQGGWEQYF; CDR3nt: TGCGCCAGCAGCCAACCGGGACAGGGAGGGTGGGAGCAGTACTTC
len: 18; abundance: .; v_gene: TRBV6-4; j_gene: TRBJ2-3; d_gene: TRBD2; CDR3aa: CASSEEGLAGSSTDTQYF; CDR3nt: TGTGCCAGCAGTGAAGAGGGACTAGCGGGGAGTAGCACAGATACGCAGTATTTT
len: 12; abundance: .; v_gene: TRBV30; j_gene: TRBJ2-3; d_gene: .; CDR3aa: CAWFGGTDTQYF; CDR3nt: TGTGCCTGGTTCGGGGGCACAGATACGCAGTATTTT
len: 14; abundance: .; v_gene: TRBV19; j_gene: TRBJ2-7; d_gene: .; CDR3aa: CASRVTGGPSEQYF; CDR3nt: TGTGCCAGTCGAGTAACCGGAGGGCCCAGCGAGCAGTACTTC
len: 15; abundance: .; v_gene: TRBV4-3; j_gene: TRBJ1-6; d_gene: .; CDR3aa: CASSQVSGDNSPLHF; CDR3nt: TGCGCCAGCAGCCAAGTTTCCGGGGATAATTCACCCCTCCACTTT
len: 14; abundance: .; v_gene: TRBV2; j_gene: TRBJ1-3; d_gene: .; CDR3aa: CASSGPPSGNTIYF; CDR3nt: TGTGCCAGCAGTGGGCCCCCCTCTGGAAACACCATATATTTT
len: 16; abundance: .; v_gene: TRBV7-2; j_gene: TRBJ1-1; d_gene: TRBD1; CDR3aa: CASSFGTGIGNTEAFF; CDR3nt: TGTGCCAGCAGCTTCGGGACAGGGATTGGGAACACTGAAGCTTTCTTT
len: 17; abundance: .; v_gene: TRBV4-3; j_gene: TRBJ2-3; d_gene: TRBD2; CDR3aa: CASSQSRAGLASDTQYF; CDR3nt: TGCGCCAGCAGCCAGTCCCGAGCGGGACTAGCATCAGATACGCAGTATTTT
len: 15; abundance: .; v_gene: TRBV5-1; j_gene: TRBJ1-1; d_gene: TRBD1; CDR3aa: CASSGGTGENTEAFF; CDR3nt: TGCGCCAGCAGCGGAGGGACAGGGGAGAACACTGAAGCTTTCTTT
len: 17; abundance: .; v_gene: TRBV18; j_gene: TRBJ1-2; d_gene: TRBD1; CDR3aa: CASSPGTGENPSYGYTF; CDR3nt: TGTGCCAGCTCACCAGGGACAGGGGAGAACCCTTCCTATGGCTACACCTTC
len: 14; abundance: .; v_gene: TRBV7-2; j_gene: TRBJ1-1; d_gene: TRBD1; CDR3aa: CASSLDRGYTEAFF; CDR3nt: TGTGCCAGCAGCTTGGACAGGGGGTACACTGAAGCTTTCTTT
len: 19; abundance: .; v_gene: TRBV27; j_gene: TRBJ1-1; d_gene: .; CDR3aa: CASSPIFSDSFLLVPEAFF; CDR3nt: TGTGCCAGCAGCCCAATTTTTTCGGACAGCTTTTTGTTGGTCCCTGAAGCTTTCTTT
len: 13; abundance: .; v_gene: TRBV19; j_gene: TRBJ2-7; d_gene: .; CDR3aa: CASTLAGSYEQYF; CDR3nt: TGTGCCAGTACCCTCGCCGGTTCCTACGAGCAGTACTTC
len: 12; abundance: .; v_gene: TRBV29-1; j_gene: TRBJ1-5; d_gene: TRBD1; CDR3aa: CSVRQGNQPQHF; CDR3nt: TGCAGCGTTCGACAGGGTAATCAGCCCCAGCATTTT
len: 17; abundance: .; v_gene: TRBV5-1; j_gene: TRBJ2-2; d_gene: .; CDR3aa: CASSLGVMAGKAGELFF; CDR3nt: TGCGCCAGCAGCTTGGGCGTTATGGCAGGCAAAGCCGGGGAGCTGTTTTTT
len: 13; abundance: .; v_gene: TRBV2; j_gene: TRBJ2-7; d_gene: .; CDR3aa: CASKGGDWGEQYF; CDR3nt: TGTGCCAGTAAAGGAGGGGATTGGGGCGAGCAGTACTTC
len: 16; abundance: once; v_gene: TRBV5-4; j_gene: TRBJ2-1; d_gene: TRBD2; CDR3aa: CASSTLLAGGRNEQFF; CDR3nt: TGTGCCAGCAGCACACTGCTAGCGGGGGGGCGAAATGAGCAGTTCTTC
len: 14; abundance: once; v_gene: TRBV11-2; j_gene: TRBJ2-1; d_gene: .; CDR3aa: CASSLGRGGNEQFF; CDR3nt: TGTGCCAGCAGCTTAGGGAGGGGGGGGAATGAGCAGTTCTTC
len: 15; abundance: once; v_gene: TRBV6-5; j_gene: TRBJ1-2; d_gene: TRBD1; CDR3aa: CASTPGAGGAAGYTF; CDR3nt: TGTGCCAGCACCCCAGGGGCAGGGGGCGCGGCTGGCTACACCTTC
len: 16; abundance: .; v_gene: TRBV18; j_gene: TRBJ2-3; d_gene: TRBD1; CDR3aa: CASSPPGTGGSDTQYF; CDR3nt: TGTGCCAGCTCACCCCCCGGGACAGGGGGCTCAGATACGCAGTATTTT
len: 11; abundance: once; v_gene: TRBV29-1; j_gene: TRBJ2-5; d_gene: .; CDR3aa: CSVLVQETQYF; CDR3nt: TGCAGCGTTCTAGTCCAAGAGACCCAGTACTTC
len: 16; abundance: .; v_gene: TRBV4-3; j_gene: TRBJ2-7; d_gene: TRBD1; CDR3aa: CASSQDGRGRTYEQYF; CDR3nt: TGCGCCAGCAGCCAAGATGGAAGGGGGCGAACCTACGAGCAGTACTTC
len: 16; abundance: few; v_gene: TRBV25-1; j_gene: TRBJ1-6; d_gene: TRBD1; CDR3aa: CASSELGTGNNSPLHF; CDR3nt: TGTGCCAGCAGTGAATTGGGGACAGGGAATAATTCACCCCTCCACTTT
len: 14; abundance: few; v_gene: TRBV9; j_gene: TRBJ2-3; d_gene: .; CDR3aa: CASSVGQITDTQYF; CDR3nt: TGTGCCAGCAGCGTAGGTCAGATCACAGATACGCAGTATTTT
len: 15; abundance: .; v_gene: TRBV7-2; j_gene: TRBJ2-2; d_gene: .; CDR3aa: CASSPRQGGTGELFF; CDR3nt: TGTGCCAGCAGCCCGAGACAGGGAGGCACCGGGGAGCTGTTTTTT
len: 16; abundance: .; v_gene: TRBV9; j_gene: TRBJ2-5; d_gene: .; CDR3aa: CASSVYGEEAGETQYF; CDR3nt: TGTGCCAGCAGCGTATATGGAGAGGAGGCGGGAGAGACCCAGTACTTC
len: 14; abundance: once; v_gene: TRBV30; j_gene: TRBJ1-2; d_gene: TRBD1; CDR3aa: CAWTLGQTDYGYTF; CDR3nt: TGTGCCTGGACCTTGGGACAGACGGACTATGGCTACACCTTC
len: 16; abundance: .; v_gene: TRBV5-1; j_gene: TRBJ1-2; d_gene: .; CDR3aa: CASSLAGGGAYYGYTF; CDR3nt: TGCGCCAGCAGCTTGGCCGGGGGGGGCGCATACTATGGCTACACCTTC
len: 15; abundance: .; v_gene: TRBV27; j_gene: TRBJ1-3; d_gene: TRBD1; CDR3aa: CASSFGQGAGNTIYF; CDR3nt: TGTGCCAGCAGTTTCGGACAGGGGGCTGGAAACACCATATATTTT
len: 14; abundance: few; v_gene: TRBV4-1; j_gene: TRBJ1-2; d_gene: .; CDR3aa: CASSQGGGNYGYTF; CDR3nt: TGCGCCAGCAGCCAAGGCGGGGGCAACTATGGCTACACCTTC
len: 15; abundance: once; v_gene: TRBV2; j_gene: TRBJ1-6; d_gene: .; CDR3aa: CASSGVGGGNSPLHF; CDR3nt: TGTGCCAGCAGTGGTGTGGGGGGAGGTAATTCACCCCTCCACTTT
len: 14; abundance: .; v_gene: TRBV29-1; j_gene: TRBJ2-5; d_gene: .; CDR3aa: CSVEVYRVLETQYF; CDR3nt: TGCAGCGTTGAAGTGTACAGGGTTTTGGAGACCCAGTACTTC
len: 14; abundance: .; v_gene: TRBV7-2; j_gene: TRBJ2-3; d_gene: .; CDR3aa: CASSSQGRTDTQYF; CDR3nt: TGTGCCAGCAGCTCCCAGGGTCGCACAGATACGCAGTATTTT
len: 17; abundance: .; v_gene: TRBV12-5; j_gene: TRBJ2-5; d_gene: TRBD2; CDR3aa: CASGSGTSGGAQETQYF; CDR3nt: TGTGCTAGTGGTTCTGGGACTAGCGGGGGGGCACAAGAGACCCAGTACTTC